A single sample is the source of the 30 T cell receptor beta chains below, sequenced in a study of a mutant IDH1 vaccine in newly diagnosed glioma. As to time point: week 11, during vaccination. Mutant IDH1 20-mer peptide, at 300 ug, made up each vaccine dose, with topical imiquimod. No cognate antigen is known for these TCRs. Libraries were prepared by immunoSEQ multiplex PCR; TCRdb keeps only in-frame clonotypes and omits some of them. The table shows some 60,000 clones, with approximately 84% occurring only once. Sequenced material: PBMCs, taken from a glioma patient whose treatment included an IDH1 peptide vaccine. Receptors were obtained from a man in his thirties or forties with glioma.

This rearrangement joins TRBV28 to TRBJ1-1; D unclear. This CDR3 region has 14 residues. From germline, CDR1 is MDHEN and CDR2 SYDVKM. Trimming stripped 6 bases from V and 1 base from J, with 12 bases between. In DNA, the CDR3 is TGTGCCAGCAGCTTTGATCGGGGGAACACTGAAGCTTTCTTT. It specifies CASSFDRGNTEAFF.

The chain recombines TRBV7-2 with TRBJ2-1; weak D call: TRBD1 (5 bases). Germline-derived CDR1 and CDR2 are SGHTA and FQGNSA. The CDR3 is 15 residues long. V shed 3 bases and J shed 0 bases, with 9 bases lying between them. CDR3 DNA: TGTGCCAGCAGCTTCAGGGTTAGCTCCTACAATGAGCAGTTCTTC. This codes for CASSFRVSSYNEQFF.

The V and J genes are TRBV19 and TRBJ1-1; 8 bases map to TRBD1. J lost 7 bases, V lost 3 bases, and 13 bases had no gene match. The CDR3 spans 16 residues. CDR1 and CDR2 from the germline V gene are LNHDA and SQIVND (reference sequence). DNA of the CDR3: TGTGCCAGTAGTATTAACAGGGGGGCCTACTTTCGTGAAGCTTTCTTT. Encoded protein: CASSINRGAYFREAFF.

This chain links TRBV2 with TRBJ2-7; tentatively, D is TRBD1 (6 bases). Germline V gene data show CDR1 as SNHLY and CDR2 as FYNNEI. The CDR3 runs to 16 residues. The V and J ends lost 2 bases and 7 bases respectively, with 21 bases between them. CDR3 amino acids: CASSEKVTGFTREQYF. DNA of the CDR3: TGTGCCAGCAGTGAAAAAGTAACAGGGTTCACGAGGGAGCAGTACTTC.

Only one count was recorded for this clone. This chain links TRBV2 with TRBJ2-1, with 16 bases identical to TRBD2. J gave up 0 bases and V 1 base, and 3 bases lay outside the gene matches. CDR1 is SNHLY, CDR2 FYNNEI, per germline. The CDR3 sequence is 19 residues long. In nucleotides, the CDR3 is TGTGCCAGCAGTGAAGGGGGACTAGCGGGAGGGCCCTCCTACAATGAGCAGTTCTTC. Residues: CASSEGGLAGGPSYNEQFF.

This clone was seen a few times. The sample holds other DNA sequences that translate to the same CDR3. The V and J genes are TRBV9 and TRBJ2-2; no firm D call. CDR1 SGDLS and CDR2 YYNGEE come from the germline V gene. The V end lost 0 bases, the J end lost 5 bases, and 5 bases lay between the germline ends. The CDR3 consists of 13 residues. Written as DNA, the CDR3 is TGTGCCAGCAGCGTAGGAGGAACCGGGGAGCTGTTTTTT. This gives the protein CASSVGGTGELFF.

The CDR3 nucleotides read TGTGCCAGCAGTATCTACAGGGGTACTGAAGCTTTCTTT. This translates into CASSIYRGTEAFF. This chain joins TRBV27 and TRBJ1-1; TRBD1 matches at 7 bases. V trimming: 5 bases; J trimming: 5 bases; junction bases outside the gene matches: 5. CDR1 is MNHEY and CDR2 is SMNVEV in the germline V gene (reference sequence). The CDR3 consists of 13 residues.

Here the CDR3 reads CASSPPGQGYNEQFF. As DNA, the CDR3 is TGTGCCAGCAGCCCCCCGGGACAGGGGTACAATGAGCAGTTCTTC. The chain carries TRBV7-8 and TRBJ2-1, with 10 nucleotides matching TRBD1. The germline V gene has CDR1 SGHVS and CDR2 FQNEAQ. Losses at the gene ends were 5 bases for V and 4 bases for J; bases not matched to a gene: 5. CDR3 length: 15 residues.

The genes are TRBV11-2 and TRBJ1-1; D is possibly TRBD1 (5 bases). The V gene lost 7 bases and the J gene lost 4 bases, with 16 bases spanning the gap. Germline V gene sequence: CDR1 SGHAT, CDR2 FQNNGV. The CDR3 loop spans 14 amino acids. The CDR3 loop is CASTLATALTEAFF. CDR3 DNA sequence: TGTGCCAGCACCCTCGCGACAGCCCTCACTGAAGCTTTCTTT.

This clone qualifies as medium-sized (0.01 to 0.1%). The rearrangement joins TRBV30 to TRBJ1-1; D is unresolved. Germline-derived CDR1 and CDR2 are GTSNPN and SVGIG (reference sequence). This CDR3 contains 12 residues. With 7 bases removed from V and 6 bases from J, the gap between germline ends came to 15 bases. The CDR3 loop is CASLADWAEAFF. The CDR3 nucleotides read TGTGCCTCCCTGGCGGACTGGGCTGAAGCTTTCTTT.

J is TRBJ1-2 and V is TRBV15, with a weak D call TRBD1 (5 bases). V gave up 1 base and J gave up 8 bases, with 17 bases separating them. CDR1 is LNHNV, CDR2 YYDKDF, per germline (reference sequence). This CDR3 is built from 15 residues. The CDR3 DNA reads TGTGCCACCAGCAGAGGTGGGGCAGGGCTGGAGGGCTACACCTTC. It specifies CATSRGGAGLEGYTF.

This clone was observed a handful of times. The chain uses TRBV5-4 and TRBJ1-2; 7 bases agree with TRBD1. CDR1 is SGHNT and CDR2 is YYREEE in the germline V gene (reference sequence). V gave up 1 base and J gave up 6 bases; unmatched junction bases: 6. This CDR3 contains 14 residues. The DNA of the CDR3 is TGTGCCAGCAGCTTGTCTGGCACAGGGGATGGCTACACCTTC. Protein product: CASSLSGTGDGYTF.

The DNA of the CDR3 is TGCGCCAGCACCTCTTTAGCGGGGGGGCCGATCACCGGGGAGCTGTTTTTT. It encodes CASTSLAGGPITGELFF. This chain joins TRBV4-3 and TRBJ2-2; TRBD2 aligns across 11 bases. This CDR3 spans 17 amino acids. V was pared by 7 bases and J by 4 bases, with 11 bases of the junction left unmatched. CDR1 and CDR2 (germline): LGHNA, YSLEER.

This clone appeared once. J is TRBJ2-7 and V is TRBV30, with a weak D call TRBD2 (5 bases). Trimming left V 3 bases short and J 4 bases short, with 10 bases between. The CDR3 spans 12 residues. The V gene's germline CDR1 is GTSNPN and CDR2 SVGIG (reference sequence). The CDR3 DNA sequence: TGTGCCTGGAGCAAAGGAGGATACGAGCAGTACTTC. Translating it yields CAWSKGGYEQYF.

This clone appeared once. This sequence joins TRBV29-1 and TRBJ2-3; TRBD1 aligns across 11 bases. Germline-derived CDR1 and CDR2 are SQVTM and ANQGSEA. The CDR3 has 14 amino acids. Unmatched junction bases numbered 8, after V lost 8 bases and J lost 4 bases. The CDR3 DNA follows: TGCAGCTTAACCGGGACAGGGGGTCCAGATACGCAGTATTTT. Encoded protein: CSLTGTGGPDTQYF.

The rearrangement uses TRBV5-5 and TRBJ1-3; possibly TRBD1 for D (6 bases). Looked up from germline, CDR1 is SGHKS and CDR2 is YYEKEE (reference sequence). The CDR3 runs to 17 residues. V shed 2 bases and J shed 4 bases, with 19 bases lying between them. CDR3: CASSLGPGVESGNTIYF. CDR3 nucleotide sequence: TGTGCCAGCAGCTTAGGGCCAGGGGTAGAATCCGGAAACACCATATATTTT.

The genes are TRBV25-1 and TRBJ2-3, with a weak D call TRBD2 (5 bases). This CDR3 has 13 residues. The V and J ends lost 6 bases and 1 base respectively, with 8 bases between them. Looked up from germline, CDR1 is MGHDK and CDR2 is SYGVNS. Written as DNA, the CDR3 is TGTGCCAGCAGGTTCGGGGGCACAGATACGCAGTATTTT. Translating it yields CASRFGGTDTQYF.

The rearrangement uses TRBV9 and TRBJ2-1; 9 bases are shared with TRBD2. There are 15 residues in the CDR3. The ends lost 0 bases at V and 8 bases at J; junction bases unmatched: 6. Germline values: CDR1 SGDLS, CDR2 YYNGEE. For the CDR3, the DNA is TGTGCCAGCAGCGTAGATAGCGGGAGTCGAGATGAGCAGTTCTTC. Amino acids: CASSVDSGSRDEQFF.

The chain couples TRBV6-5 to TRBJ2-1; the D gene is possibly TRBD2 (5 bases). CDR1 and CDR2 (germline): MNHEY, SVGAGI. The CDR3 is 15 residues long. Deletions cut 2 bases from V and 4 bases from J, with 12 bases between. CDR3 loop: CASSYTEGIYNEQFF. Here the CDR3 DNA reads TGTGCCAGCAGTTACACCGAGGGCATATACAATGAGCAGTTCTTC.

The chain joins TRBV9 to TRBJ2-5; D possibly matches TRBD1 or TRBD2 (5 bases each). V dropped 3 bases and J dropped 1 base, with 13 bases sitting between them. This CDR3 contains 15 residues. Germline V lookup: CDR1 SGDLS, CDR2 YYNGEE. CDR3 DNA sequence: TGTGCCAGCAGCGGATCGGGACGCCCCCAAGAGACCCAGTACTTC. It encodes CASSGSGRPQETQYF.

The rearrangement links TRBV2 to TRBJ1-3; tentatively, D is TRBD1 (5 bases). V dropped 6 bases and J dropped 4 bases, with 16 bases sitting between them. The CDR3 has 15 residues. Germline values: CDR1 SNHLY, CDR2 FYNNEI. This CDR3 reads CASRRTLGLGNTIYF. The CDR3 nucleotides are TGTGCCAGCAGGAGGACGTTGGGGCTGGGAAACACCATATATTTT.

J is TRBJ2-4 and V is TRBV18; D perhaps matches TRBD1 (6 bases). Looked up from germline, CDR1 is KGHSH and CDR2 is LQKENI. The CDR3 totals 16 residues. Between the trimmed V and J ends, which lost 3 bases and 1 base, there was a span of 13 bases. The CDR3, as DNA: TGTGCCAGCTCACCGGGACACAACGTTGCCAAAAACATTCAGTACTTC. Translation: CASSPGHNVAKNIQYF.

The CDR3 loop reads CASSPQGGGSYNEQFF. The CDR3 DNA sequence: TGTGCCAGTAGTCCCCAGGGTGGAGGCTCCTACAATGAGCAGTTCTTC. The V gene is TRBV19, the J gene TRBJ2-1; TRBD1 or TRBD2 may be the D gene (5 bases each). The CDR3 has 16 amino acids. Trimming stripped 5 bases from V and 0 bases from J, with 14 bases between. CDR1 and CDR2 (germline): LNHDA, SQIVND (reference sequence).

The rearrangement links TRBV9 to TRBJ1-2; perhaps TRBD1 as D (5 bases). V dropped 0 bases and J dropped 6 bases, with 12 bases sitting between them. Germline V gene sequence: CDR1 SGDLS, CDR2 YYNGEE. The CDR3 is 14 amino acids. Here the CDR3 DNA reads TGTGCCAGCAGCGTAGGCAGGGAAGGGGATGGCTACACCTTC. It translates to CASSVGREGDGYTF.

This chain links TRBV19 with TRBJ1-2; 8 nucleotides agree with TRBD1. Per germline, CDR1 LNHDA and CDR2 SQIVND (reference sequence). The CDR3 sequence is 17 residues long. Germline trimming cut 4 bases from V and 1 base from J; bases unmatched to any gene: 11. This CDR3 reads CASSNGQGLSINYGYTF. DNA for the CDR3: TGTGCCAGTAGTAACGGACAGGGTCTATCCATTAACTATGGCTACACCTTC.

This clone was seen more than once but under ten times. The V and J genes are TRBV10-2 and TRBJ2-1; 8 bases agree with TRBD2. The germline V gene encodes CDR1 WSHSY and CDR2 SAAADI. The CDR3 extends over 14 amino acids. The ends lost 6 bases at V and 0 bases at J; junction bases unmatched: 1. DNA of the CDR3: TGCGCCAGCAGCGGGAGGGTCTCCTACAATGAGCAGTTCTTC. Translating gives CASSGRVSYNEQFF.

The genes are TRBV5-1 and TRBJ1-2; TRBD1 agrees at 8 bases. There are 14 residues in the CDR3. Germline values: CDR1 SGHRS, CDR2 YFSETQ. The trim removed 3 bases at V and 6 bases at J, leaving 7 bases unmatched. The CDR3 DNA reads TGCGCCAGCAGCTCACCGCAGGGGGCGGATGGCTACACCTTC. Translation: CASSSPQGADGYTF. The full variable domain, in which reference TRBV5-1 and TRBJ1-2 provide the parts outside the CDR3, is KAGVTQTPRYLIKTRGQQVTLSCSPISGHRSVSWYQQTPGQGLQFLFEYFSETQRNKGNFPGRFSGRQFSNSRSEMNVSTLELGDSALYLCASSSPQGADGYTFGSGTRLTVV.

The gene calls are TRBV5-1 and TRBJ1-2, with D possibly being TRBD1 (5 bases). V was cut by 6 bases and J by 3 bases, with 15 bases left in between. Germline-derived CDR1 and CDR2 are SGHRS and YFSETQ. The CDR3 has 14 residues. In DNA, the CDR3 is TGCGCCAGCAAAGCCCAAGGGGCGGACTATGGCTACACCTTC. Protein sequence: CASKAQGADYGYTF.

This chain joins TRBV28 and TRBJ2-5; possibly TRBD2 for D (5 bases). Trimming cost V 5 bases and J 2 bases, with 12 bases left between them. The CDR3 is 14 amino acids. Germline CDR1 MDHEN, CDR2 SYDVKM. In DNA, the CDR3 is TGTGCCAGCAGTCCCCCTGGACTGCAAGAGACCCAGTACTTC. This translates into CASSPPGLQETQYF.

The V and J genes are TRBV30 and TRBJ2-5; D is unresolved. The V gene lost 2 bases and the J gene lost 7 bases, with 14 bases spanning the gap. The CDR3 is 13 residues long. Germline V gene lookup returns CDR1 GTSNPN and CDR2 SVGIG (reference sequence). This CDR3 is CAWSRALEGTQYF. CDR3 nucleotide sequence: TGTGCCTGGAGTAGGGCCCTGGAAGGGACCCAGTACTTC.